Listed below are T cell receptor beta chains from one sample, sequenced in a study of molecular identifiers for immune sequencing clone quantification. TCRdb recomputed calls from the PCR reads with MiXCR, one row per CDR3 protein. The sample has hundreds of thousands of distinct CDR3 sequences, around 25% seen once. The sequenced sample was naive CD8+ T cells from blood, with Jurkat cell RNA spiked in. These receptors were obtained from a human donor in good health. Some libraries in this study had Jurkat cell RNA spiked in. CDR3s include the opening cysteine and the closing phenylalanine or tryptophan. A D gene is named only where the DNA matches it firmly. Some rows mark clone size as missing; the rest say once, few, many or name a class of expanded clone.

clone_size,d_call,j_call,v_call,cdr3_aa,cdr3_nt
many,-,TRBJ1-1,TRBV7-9,CASSLAPGWETEAFF,TGTGCCAGCAGCTTAGCGCCGGGTTGGGAGACTGAAGCTTTCTTT
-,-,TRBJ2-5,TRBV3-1,CASSANLGPGETQYF,TGTGCCAGCAGCGCTAATCTGGGGCCCGGGGAGACCCAGTACTTC
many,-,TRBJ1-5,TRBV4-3,CASSQEVLSGKPQHF,TGCGCCAGCAGCCAAGAGGTATTATCTGGGAAGCCCCAGCATTTT
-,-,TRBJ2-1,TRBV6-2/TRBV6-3,CASTRDFTKLSRGEQFF,TGTGCCAGCACTAGGGACTTCACGAAGCTGTCCCGTGGTGAGCAGTTCTTC
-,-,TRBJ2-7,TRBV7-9,CASRPAWSGAGSYEQYF,TGTGCCAGCAGGCCCGCCTGGTCTGGGGCGGGCTCCTACGAGCAGTACTTC
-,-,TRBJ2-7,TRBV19,CASSINPASYEQYF,TGTGCCAGTAGTATTAACCCGGCCAGCTACGAGCAGTACTTC
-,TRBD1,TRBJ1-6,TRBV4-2,CASSQGQGDGGNSPLHF,TGTGCCAGCAGCCAAGGACAGGGTGATGGAGGGAATTCACCCCTCCACTTT
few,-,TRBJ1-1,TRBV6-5,CASSYSMGGNTEAFF,TGTGCCAGCAGTTACTCGATGGGAGGGAACACTGAAGCTTTCTTT
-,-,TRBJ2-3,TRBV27,CASSLGVQRTDTQYF,TGTGCCAGCAGTTTAGGAGTCCAGCGCACAGATACGCAGTATTTT
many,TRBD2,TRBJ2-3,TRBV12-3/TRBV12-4,CASSRGGATDTQYF,TGTGCCAGCAGTCGCGGGGGGGCCACAGATACGCAGTATTTT
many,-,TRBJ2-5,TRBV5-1,CASSLDQETQYF,TGCGCCAGCAGCTTGGACCAAGAGACCCAGTACTTC
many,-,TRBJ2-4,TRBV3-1,CASSQDLGNIQYF,TGTGCCAGCAGCCAAGATTTGGGGAACATTCAGTACTTC
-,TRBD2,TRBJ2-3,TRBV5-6,CASSPGGTGGVEQYF,TGTGCCAGCAGCCCCGGTGGGACGGGGGGAGTAGAGCAGTATTTT
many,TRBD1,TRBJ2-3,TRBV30,CAWAGTGYTDTQYF,TGTGCCTGGGCCGGGACAGGGTACACAGATACGCAGTATTTT
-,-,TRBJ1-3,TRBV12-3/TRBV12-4,CASSWDIVGEVTTRGNSGNTIYF,TGTGCCAGCAGTTGGGATATTGTGGGGGAAGTTACCACAAGGGGTAACTCTGGAAACACCATATATTTT
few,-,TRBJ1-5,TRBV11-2,CASSLGVGSARQPQHF,TGTGCCAGCAGCTTAGGTGTAGGTTCCGCCAGGCAGCCCCAGCATTTT
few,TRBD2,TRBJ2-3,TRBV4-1,CASSHDRLAATDTQYF,TGCGCCAGCAGCCATGACCGACTAGCGGCCACAGATACGCAGTATTTT
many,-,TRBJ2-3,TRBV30,CAWFPAGTDTQYF,TGTGCCTGGTTCCCGGCAGGCACAGATACGCAGTATTTT
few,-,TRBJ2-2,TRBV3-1,CASSQDSTYTLNTGELFF,TGTGCCAGCAGCCAAGATTCGACCTACACACTGAACACCGGGGAGCTGTTTTTT